This T cell receptor (beta chain) stems from a study of cytomegalovirus exposure and HLA in healthy donors. Study conclusions and caveats: Information on immune exposure was restricted to one variable (CMV serostatus). It was around 160 TCR beta chains that were listed as cytomegalovirus-associated.

About this clone itself: Its antigen is not known.

PCR used 60 Vbeta primers and 13 Jbeta primers. Here immunoSEQ multiplex PCR was the method, and the copy in TCRdb shows in-frame clones only, minus some. The table lists 200,000 to 250,000 clones, around 81% of them singletons. The specimen was PBMCs. This sequence was found in a woman aged 45-65 years in good health and CMV-seropositive.

Here the CDR3 DNA reads TGTGCCAGTAGTATGTACCAAACCGGGACAGGGCCCCCCAATGAGCAGTTCTTC. It is translated as CASSMYQTGTGPPNEQFF. The V and J genes are TRBV19 and TRBJ2-1; 9 bases are shared with TRBD1. This CDR3 region has 18 residues. CDR1 is LNHDA and CDR2 is SQIVND in the germline V gene (reference sequence). V was pared by 3 bases and J by 6 bases, with 15 bases of the junction left unmatched.